The clone carrying this T cell receptor beta chain was seen only once. The data were taken from a study of blood T cell repertoires in COVID-19. Across the study: Whether acute or convalescent, the COVID-19 samples came from the United States, Italy and Spain. Sample material is recorded as cDNA or gDNA derived from T cells, B-cell-depleted T cells, or PBMCs.

The repertoire was sequenced with immunoSEQ multiplex PCR; TCRdb's copy has only in-frame clones and lacks some. Of about 260,000 clones listed, roughly 86% are singletons. This CDR3 has 16 residues. The V gene end was trimmed by 6 bases and the J gene end by 6 bases; junction bases not matched to a gene: 10. Germline CDR1 is SNHLY and CDR2 is FYNNEI. This sequence was found in a man aged 35 to 55 with active or convalescent COVID-19. Sample: peripheral blood. This chain joins TRBV2 and TRBJ2-2; TRBD1 agrees at 10 bases. The CDR3 sequence is CASRTPGQGFPGELFF. CDR3 DNA sequence: TGTGCCAGCAGGACTCCGGGACAGGGGTTTCCCGGGGAGCTGTTTTTT.